The 12 T cell receptor gamma chains given below trace back to one sample, sequenced in a study of Vδ1+ human thymocytes. Overall study findings and caveats: In the thymus, TRG and TRD repertoires looked highly polyclonal with Gaussian CDR3 lengths.

Which antigens these TCRs recognize remains unknown. RNA was extracted from the cells and then reverse transcribed. Multiplex PCR used pooled V-gene forward primers and a constant-region reverse primer to amplify CDR3s. TCRdb applied CATT to the multiplex PCR reads for clone calling. Among around 30,000 gamma-chain clones, about a fifth were seen once, and the ten largest hold 1.8%. The sample comprised Vdelta1+ gamma-delta thymocytes from the thymus. Subset here: FACS-sorted CD3+ TCRalphabeta- TCRVdelta1+ TCRVdelta2- thymocytes. The receptor set was obtained from a boy less than two years old who had congenital heart surgery.

The gene calls are TRGV3 and TRGJ1 or TRGJ2. The CDR3 spans 14 residues. V gave up 1 base and J gave up 5 bases; unmatched junction bases: 8. From germline, CDR1 is VTNTFY and CDR2 YDVSTARD (reference sequence). The CDR3 DNA reads TGTGCCACCTGGGACAGTCCCCCTCATTATAAGAAACTCTTT. As protein: CATWDSPPHYKKLF.

The chain combines TRGV4 with TRGJP2. The V and J ends lost 5 bases and 4 bases, in that order; junction bases with no gene match: 4. There are 13 residues in the CDR3. In germline, CDR1 is EGSTGY, CDR2 YDSYTSSV. The CDR3 DNA sequence: TGTGCCACCTGGGGCATTAGTGATTGGATCAAGACGTTT. Translated, it gives CATWGISDWIKTF.

This clone was detected a few times. The chain carries TRGV9 and TRGJ1 or TRGJ2. Germline CDR1 GITISATS, CDR2 ISYDGTV (reference sequence). V lost 5 bases and J lost 4; bases outside the gene matches: 5. The CDR3 consists of 12 residues. The CDR3 reads CALWVRYYKKLF. CDR3 DNA sequence: TGTGCCTTGTGGGTAAGGTATTATAAGAAACTCTTT.

This clone was seen only a few times. The chain has TRGV4 and TRGJ1 or TRGJ2. The CDR3 contains 10 residues. Per germline, CDR1 EGSTGY and CDR2 YDSYTSSV. The J segment lost 9 bases and the V segment lost 9 bases, leaving 8 bases of the junction unmatched. DNA for the CDR3: TGTGCCACCCGAAGCCCTAAGAAACTCTTT. It specifies CATRSPKKLF.

This clone was seen only a few times. Given a much more abundant clone one base away, this may be a read error. Other nucleotide sequences in the sample specify the same CDR3. V and J are TRGV3 and TRGJ1 or TRGJ2. The CDR3 loop spans 12 amino acids. Germline V gene sequence: CDR1 VTNTFY, CDR2 YDVSTARD (reference sequence). V was pared by 1 base and J by 6 bases, with 3 bases of the junction left unmatched. In DNA form, the CDR3 reads TGTGCCACCTGGGACAGACTTTATAAGAAACTCTTT. Protein sequence: CATWDRLYKKLF.

The chain uses TRGV5 and TRGJ1 or TRGJ2. Germline CDR1 and CDR2: VINAFY and YDVSNSKD. There are 14 residues in the CDR3. V gave up 0 bases and J gave up 7 bases; unmatched junction bases: 9. The CDR3 protein is CATWDRRPCYKKLF. The CDR3 nucleotides read TGTGCCACCTGGGACAGGCGTCCTTGCTATAAGAAACTCTTT.

The chain is built from TRGV3 and TRGJ1 or TRGJ2. Germline assignment: CDR1 VTNTFY and CDR2 YDVSTARD (reference sequence). After removal of 4 bases from V and 3 bases from J, the junction contained 6 bases not matched to a gene. There are 13 residues in the CDR3. The CDR3 DNA reads as TGTGCCACCTGGGAGATACGTTATTATAAGAAACTCTTT. Residues: CATWEIRYYKKLF.

The chain combines TRGV3 with TRGJP1. The CDR3 covers 16 residues. Unmatched junction bases numbered 9, after V lost 5 bases and J lost 0 bases. From germline, CDR1 is VTNTFY and CDR2 YDVSTARD (reference sequence). CDR3 loop: CATWGITDTTGWFKIF. The CDR3 nucleotides are TGTGCCACCTGGGGCATTACCGATACCACTGGTTGGTTCAAGATATTT.

This clone appeared a few times. At one end, the junction sequence differs from germline, possibly due to a read error. This chain uses TRGV2 with TRGJ1 or TRGJ2. Germline assignment: CDR1 EGSNGY and CDR2 YDSYNSKV. There are 13 residues in the CDR3. The CDR3 reads CATWDGSYHKKLF. The CDR3 DNA sequence: TGTGCCACCTGGGACGGTAGTTATCATAAGAAACTCTTT.

This rearrangement joins TRGV4 to TRGJ1 or TRGJ2. CDR1 and CDR2 from the germline V gene are EGSTGY and YDSYTSSV. This CDR3 is 13 amino acids long. Germline trimming cut 0 bases from V and 12 bases from J; bases unmatched to any gene: 11. CDR3 in amino acids: CATWDGLGPMKLF. The CDR3 bases are TGTGCCACCTGGGATGGGCTGGGCCCAATGAAACTCTTT.

This clone showed up just a few times. Sequence at one end of the junction differs from germline and may be a read error. The gene calls are TRGV2 and TRGJ1 or TRGJ2. CDR1 and CDR2 from the germline V gene are EGSNGY and YDSYNSKV. The CDR3 is 10 residues long. As DNA, the CDR3 is TGTGCCACCTGGGAGGATAATAAACTCTTT. Amino acid sequence: CATWEDNKLF.

This rearrangement joins TRGV9 to TRGJ1 or TRGJ2. CDR3 length equals 11 residues. The germline V gene encodes CDR1 GITISATS and CDR2 ISYDGTV (reference sequence). Trimming removed 4 bases from V and 9 bases from J; junction bases left unmatched: 6. CDR3 loop: CALWEAAKKLF. The DNA for the CDR3 is TGTGCCTTGTGGGAAGCCGCTAAGAAACTCTTT.